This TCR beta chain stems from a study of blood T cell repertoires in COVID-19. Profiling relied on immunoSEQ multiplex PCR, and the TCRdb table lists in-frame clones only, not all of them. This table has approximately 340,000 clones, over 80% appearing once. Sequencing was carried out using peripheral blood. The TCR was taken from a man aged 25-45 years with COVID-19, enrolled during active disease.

As DNA, the CDR3 is TGTGCCAGCAGCCCCGACAGGGGTCAGCCCCAGCATTTT. This translates into CASSPDRGQPQHF. V gene TRBV5-4 combines with J gene TRBJ1-5; 8 nucleotides align to TRBD1. CDR1 is SGHNT and CDR2 is YYREEE in the germline V gene (reference sequence). CDR3 length: 13 residues. J lost 6 bases, V lost 4 bases, and 3 bases had no gene match.